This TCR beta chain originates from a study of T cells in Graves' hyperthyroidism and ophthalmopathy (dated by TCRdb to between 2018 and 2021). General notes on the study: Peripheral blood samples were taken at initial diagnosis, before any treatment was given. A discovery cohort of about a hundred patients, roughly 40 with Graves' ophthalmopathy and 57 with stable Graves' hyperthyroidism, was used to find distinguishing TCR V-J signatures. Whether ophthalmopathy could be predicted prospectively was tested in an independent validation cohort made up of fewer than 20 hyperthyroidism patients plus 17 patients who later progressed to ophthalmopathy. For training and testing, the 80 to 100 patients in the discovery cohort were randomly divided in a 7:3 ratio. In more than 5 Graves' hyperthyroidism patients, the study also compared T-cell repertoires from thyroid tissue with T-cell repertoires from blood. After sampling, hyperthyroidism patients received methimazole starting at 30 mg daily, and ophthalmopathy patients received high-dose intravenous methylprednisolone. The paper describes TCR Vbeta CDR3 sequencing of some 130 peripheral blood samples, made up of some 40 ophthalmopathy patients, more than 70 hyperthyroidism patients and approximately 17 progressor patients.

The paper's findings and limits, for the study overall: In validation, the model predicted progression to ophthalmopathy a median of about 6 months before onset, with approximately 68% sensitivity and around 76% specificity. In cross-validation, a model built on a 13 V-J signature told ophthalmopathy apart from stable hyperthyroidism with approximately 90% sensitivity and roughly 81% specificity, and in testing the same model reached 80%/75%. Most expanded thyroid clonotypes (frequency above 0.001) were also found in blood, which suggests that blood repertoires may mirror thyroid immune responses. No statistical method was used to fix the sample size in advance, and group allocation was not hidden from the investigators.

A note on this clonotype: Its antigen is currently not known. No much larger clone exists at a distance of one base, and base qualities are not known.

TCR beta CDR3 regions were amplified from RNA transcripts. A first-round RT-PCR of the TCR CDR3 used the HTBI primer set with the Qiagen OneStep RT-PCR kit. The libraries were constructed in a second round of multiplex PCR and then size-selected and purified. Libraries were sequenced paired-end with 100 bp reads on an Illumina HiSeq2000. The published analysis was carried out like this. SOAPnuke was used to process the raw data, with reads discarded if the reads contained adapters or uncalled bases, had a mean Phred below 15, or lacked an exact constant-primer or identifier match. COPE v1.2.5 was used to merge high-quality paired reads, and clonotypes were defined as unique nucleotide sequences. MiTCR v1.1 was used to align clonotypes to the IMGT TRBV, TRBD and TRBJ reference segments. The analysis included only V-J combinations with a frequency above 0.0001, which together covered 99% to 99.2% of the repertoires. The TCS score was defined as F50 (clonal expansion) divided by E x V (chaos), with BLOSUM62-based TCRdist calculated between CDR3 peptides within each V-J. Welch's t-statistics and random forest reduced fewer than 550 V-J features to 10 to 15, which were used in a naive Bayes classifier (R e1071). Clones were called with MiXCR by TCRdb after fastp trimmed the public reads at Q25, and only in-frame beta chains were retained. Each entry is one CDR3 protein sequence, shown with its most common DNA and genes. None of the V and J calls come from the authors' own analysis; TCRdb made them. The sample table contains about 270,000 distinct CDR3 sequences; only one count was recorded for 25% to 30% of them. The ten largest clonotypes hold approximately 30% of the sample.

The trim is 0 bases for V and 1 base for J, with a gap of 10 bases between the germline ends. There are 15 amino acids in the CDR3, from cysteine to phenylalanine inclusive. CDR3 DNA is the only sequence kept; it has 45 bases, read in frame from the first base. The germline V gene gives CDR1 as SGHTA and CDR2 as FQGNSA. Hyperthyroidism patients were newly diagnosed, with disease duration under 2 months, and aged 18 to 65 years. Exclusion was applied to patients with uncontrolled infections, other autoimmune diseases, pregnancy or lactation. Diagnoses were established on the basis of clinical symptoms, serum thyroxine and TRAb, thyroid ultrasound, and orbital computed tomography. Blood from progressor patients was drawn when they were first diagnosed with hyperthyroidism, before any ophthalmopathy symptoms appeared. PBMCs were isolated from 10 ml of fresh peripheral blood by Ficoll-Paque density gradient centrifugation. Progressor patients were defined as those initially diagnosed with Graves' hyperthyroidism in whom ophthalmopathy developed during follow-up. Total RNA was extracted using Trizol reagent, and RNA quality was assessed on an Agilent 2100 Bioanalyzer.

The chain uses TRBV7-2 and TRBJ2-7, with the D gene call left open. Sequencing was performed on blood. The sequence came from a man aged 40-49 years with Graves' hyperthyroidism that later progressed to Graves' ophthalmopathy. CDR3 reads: CASSLANGGSYEQYF. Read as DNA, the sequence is TGTGCCAGCAGCTTAGCAAACGGTGGGTCCTACGAGCAGTACTTC. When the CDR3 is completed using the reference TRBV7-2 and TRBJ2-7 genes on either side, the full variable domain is GAGVSQSPSNKVTEKGKDVELRCDPISGHTALYWYRQSLGQGLEFLIYFQGNSAPDKSGLPSDRFSAERTGGSVSTLTIQRTQQEDSAVYLCASSLANGGSYEQYFGPGTRLTVT.